The 15 T cell receptor beta chains below all came from one sample that was sequenced in a study of blood T cells in healthy people across ages (dated by TCRdb to between 2015 and 2016). Library creation used 5' RACE. The sequencer was an Illumina HiSeq 2500. A second PCR of roughly 7 to 12 cycles was run with a J-beta primer mix and a sample-barcoded 5' primer. In TCRdb, the public reads were trimmed at Q25 with fastp and aligned with MiXCR, with productive beta chains retained. Every entry covers one CDR3 protein and lists the most common genes and DNA from its rows. The sample table holds about 1.5 million distinct CDR3 sequences, of which approximately 40% were seen once. In total, the top ten clones hold roughly 7.7% of the sample. The sequenced sample was blood. These receptors were obtained from a woman between 18 and 29 years old in good health.

The chain employs TRBV9 and TRBJ2-3; 7 bases match TRBD1. The trim removed 3 bases at V and 3 bases at J, leaving 10 bases unmatched. The CDR3 contains 16 residues. Germline lookup yields CDR1 SGDLS and CDR2 YYNGEE. The CDR3 region is CASSGGGQTLTDTQYF. The CDR3 nucleotides are TGTGCCAGCAGCGGAGGGGGACAGACCCTTACAGATACGCAGTATTTT.

This clonotype was picked up many times. The chain employs TRBV5-1 and TRBJ2-5; 11 nucleotides line up with TRBD1. Per the germline V gene, CDR1 is SGHRS and CDR2 is YFSETQ. Germline trimming cut 4 bases from V and 5 bases from J; bases unmatched to any gene: 7. The CDR3 runs 15 residues. The CDR3 region has the DNA TGCGCCAGCAGCAAGGGACAGGGGGTCATCGAGACCCAGTACTTC. It encodes CASSKGQGVIETQYF.

The chain recombines TRBV10-3 with TRBJ1-2, with D unresolved. Germline CDR1 reads ENHRY; CDR2 reads SYGVKD. The CDR3 has 12 amino acids. V was pared by 3 bases and J by 8 bases, with 10 bases between. Here the CDR3 reads CAISEMGSGYTF. CDR3 DNA: TGTGCCATCAGTGAAATGGGGTCGGGCTACACCTTC.

This clonotype has only one observation. The rearrangement links TRBV9 to TRBJ1-1, with a tentative D call TRBD1 (5 bases). Per the germline V gene, CDR1 is SGDLS and CDR2 is YYNGEE. The CDR3 extends over 13 amino acids. V was shortened by 3 bases and J by 3 bases, with 9 bases between the two germline ends. The CDR3 is CASSGGSDTEAFF. The DNA of the CDR3 is TGTGCCAGCAGCGGGGGGTCGGACACTGAAGCTTTCTTT.

The chain links TRBV7-9 to TRBJ2-5; 7 positions agree with TRBD2. This CDR3 has 13 amino acids. The V gene end was trimmed by 6 bases and the J gene end by 4 bases; junction bases not matched to a gene: 5. In germline, CDR1 is SEHNR, CDR2 FQNEAQ (reference sequence). The CDR3 sequence: CASRASGRETQYF. CDR3 in DNA: TGTGCCAGCAGGGCTAGCGGTAGAGAGACCCAGTACTTC.

This clonotype was picked up a small number of times. The J gene is TRBJ2-7, the V gene TRBV20-1; possibly TRBD2 for D (5 bases). V lost 1 base and J 7 bases, leaving 17 bases between the germline ends. Germline values: CDR1 DFQATT, CDR2 SNEGSKA (reference sequence). CDR3 length: 14 residues. The CDR3 DNA follows: TGCAGTGCTAGAGGTCCACAAAACTGGAGGGAGCAGTACTTC. Translated, it gives CSARGPQNWREQYF.

A word on this clonotype: One end of the junction does not line up with germline, which may come from a read error. The genes are TRBV28 and TRBJ1-2; 8 bases line up with TRBD1. Germline V lookup: CDR1 MDHEN, CDR2 SYDVKM. This CDR3 has 13 residues. The DNA for the CDR3 is TGTGCCAGCAGCTCAGGGGGCGCAAGTGGCTGCACCTTC. Protein sequence: CASSSGGASGCTF.

The J gene is TRBJ1-2, the V gene TRBV9; D might be TRBD1 (5 bases). This CDR3 contains 14 residues. Trimming left V 3 bases short and J 3 bases short, with 12 bases between. Germline CDR1 SGDLS, CDR2 YYNGEE. The CDR3: CASSAQPGDYGYTF. The CDR3 DNA sequence: TGTGCCAGCAGCGCCCAGCCGGGGGACTATGGCTACACCTTC.

The V gene is TRBV3-1, the J gene TRBJ2-5; 8 bases agree with TRBD1. The J call may be incorrect, as the DNA end agrees better with TRBJ2-7. Germline V lookup: CDR1 LGHDT, CDR2 YNNKEL (reference sequence). The CDR3 spans 14 residues. The CDR3 coding sequence is TGTGCCAGCAGCCCCGGACAGGGAAGGCGCGAGCAGTACTTC. This sequence encodes CASSPGQGRREQYF.

The J gene is TRBJ2-5, the V gene TRBV3-1; tentatively, D is TRBD2 (6 bases). The CDR3 loop spans 14 amino acids. CDR1 and CDR2 (germline): LGHDT, YNNKEL (reference sequence). V lost 6 bases to trimming and J lost 7 bases, with 18 bases between them. The CDR3 coding sequence is TGTGCCAGCAGACCTCGGGACTCCGGGTGGACCCAGTACTTC. It is translated as CASRPRDSGWTQYF.

The rearrangement joins TRBV13 to TRBJ2-1; 7 nucleotides agree with TRBD1. V trimming: 4 bases; J trimming: 1 base; junction bases outside the gene matches: 4. Germline V gene lookup returns CDR1 PRHDT and CDR2 FYEKMQ (reference sequence). This CDR3 comprises 15 residues. CDR3 nucleotide sequence: TGTGCCAGCAGCTGGAACAGGGGTTCCTACAATGAGCAGTTCTTC. Protein: CASSWNRGSYNEQFF.

Points on this clonotype: This may come from a read error, since a much larger clone is one base off. This sequence joins TRBV27 and TRBJ2-3; D perhaps matches TRBD2 (6 bases). The CDR3 is 16 residues long. Germline lookup yields CDR1 MNHEY and CDR2 SMNVEV (reference sequence). The CDR3 nucleotides are TGTGCCGGCAGTTTTCTAACAGCTACTGCGGGAAATACGCAGTATTTT. This encodes CAGSFLTATAGNTQYF.

This clonotype was seen more than once but under ten times. The rearrangement uses TRBV29-1 and TRBJ2-2, with 8 bases fitting TRBD2. V lost 3 bases, J lost 4 bases, and 4 bases stayed unmatched. The germline V gene encodes CDR1 SQVTM and CDR2 ANQGSEA. There are 14 residues in the CDR3. This CDR3 reads CSVEREVGTGELFF. The CDR3 nucleotides are TGCAGCGTTGAGCGGGAGGTCGGCACCGGGGAGCTGTTTTTT.

The chain combines TRBV10-3 with TRBJ2-1; D is ambiguous. Germline V CDR1 and CDR2: ENHRY, SYGVKD. This CDR3 has 14 amino acids. V lost 0 bases and J 6 bases, leaving 9 bases between the germline ends. The DNA for the CDR3 is TGTGCCATCAGTGAGTCGATGGCTAGCAATGAGCAGTTCTTC. Protein product: CAISESMASNEQFF.

J is TRBJ2-3 and V is TRBV4-1, with no clear D. Germline assignment: CDR1 MGHRA and CDR2 YSYEKL. With 0 bases removed from V and 7 bases from J, the gap between germline ends came to 14 bases. This CDR3 is built from 15 residues. The CDR3 here is CASSQDRATLNTQYF. DNA for the CDR3: TGCGCCAGCAGCCAAGATCGGGCGACTTTGAATACGCAGTATTTT.